The source of this TCR beta chain is a study of OX40 agonist ivuxolimab in advanced cancers. Clones were read by immunoSEQ multiplex PCR, and TCRdb kept only the in-frame ones, dropping some. The repertoire holds 50,000 to 80,000 clones, with roughly four fifths as singletons. Germline-derived CDR1 and CDR2 are SGHDT and YYEEEE. This CDR3 comprises 16 residues. Between the trimmed V and J ends, which lost 0 bases and 0 bases, there was a span of 12 bases. The chain employs TRBV5-6 and TRBJ1-1, with D possibly TRBD1 on 5 matching bases. The source material was CD4+ or CD8+ T cells sorted from blood, sampled in a trial of the OX40 agonist ivuxolimab. This receptor was identified in an adult with an advanced solid tumor such as melanoma, head and neck, liver or kidney cancer. In DNA, the CDR3 is TGTGCCAGCAGCTTGGGGTGGGGCCAGCTGAACACTGAAGCTTTCTTT. Its translation: CASSLGWGQLNTEAFF.